This T cell receptor (beta chain) originates from a study of blood T cells in healthy people across ages. This clonotype was detected only a few times. The study drew donors from healthy Caucasian individuals in Russia aged roughly 6 to 90. The CDR3 sequence is 13 residues long. V lost 3 bases and J lost 5, with 7 bases in between. CDR1 and CDR2 from the germline V gene are MDHEN and SYDVKM. A J-beta primer mix and a sample-barcoded 5' primer were used in a second PCR of roughly 6 to 11 cycles. TCRdb re-called the 5' RACE reads with MiXCR, one entry per CDR3 protein. The sample has approximately 780,000 distinct CDR3 sequences, around a quarter seen once; the top ten hold around 3%. This sample also belongs to another study, concerning T cells of mothers and their children. Per that study: It was through the M1S primer of the second PCR that sample barcodes and 2-4 random nucleotides were added. Mothers and children who were related shared slightly more overlap than unrelated pairs, but not significantly more.

The chain combines TRBV28 with TRBJ2-2, with no clear D. The material sequenced was blood. This sequence was found in a boy younger than 18 in good health. CDR3: CASSFWGTGELFF. The CDR3, as DNA: TGTGCCAGCAGTTTTTGGGGTACCGGGGAGCTGTTTTTT.